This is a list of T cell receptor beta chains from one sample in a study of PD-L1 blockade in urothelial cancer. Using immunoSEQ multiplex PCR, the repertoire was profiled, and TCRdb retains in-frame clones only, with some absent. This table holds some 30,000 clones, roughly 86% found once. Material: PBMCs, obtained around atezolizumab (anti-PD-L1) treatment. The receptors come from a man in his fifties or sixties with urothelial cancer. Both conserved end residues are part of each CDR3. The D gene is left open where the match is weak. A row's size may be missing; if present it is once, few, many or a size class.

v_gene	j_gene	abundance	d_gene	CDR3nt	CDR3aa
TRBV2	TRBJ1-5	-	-	TGTGCCAGCAGTGACGGGGGAAACGGTCAGCCCCAGCATTTT	CASSDGGNGQPQHF
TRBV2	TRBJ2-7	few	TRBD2	TGTGCCAGCAGCCGGACTAGCGGGATGTACGAGCAGTACTTC	CASSRTSGMYEQYF
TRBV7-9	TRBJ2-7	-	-	TGTGCCAGCAGCGAGGCAAGGGAGTACGAGCAGTACTTC	CASSEAREYEQYF
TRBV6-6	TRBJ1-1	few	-	TGTGCCAGCAGTTATCGGGGAAGGACTGAAGCTTTCTTT	CASSYRGRTEAFF
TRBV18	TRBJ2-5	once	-	TGTGCCAGCTCACCAAGACCAGGGGGGACCCAAGAGACCCAGTACTTC	CASSPRPGGTQETQYF
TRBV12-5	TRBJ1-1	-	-	TGTGCTAGTGCCACCTACAGGTTAGACACTGAAGCTTTCTTT	CASATYRLDTEAFF
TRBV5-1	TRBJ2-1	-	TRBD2	TGCGCCAGCAGCTTGCTAGGGCTAGCGGGGGGGAGCAACAATGAGCAGTTCTTC	CASSLLGLAGGSNNEQFF
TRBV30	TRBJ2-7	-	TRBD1	TGTGCCTGGAGTGGACGGGGACAGGGGTTCCACGAGCAGTACTTC	CAWSGRGQGFHEQYF
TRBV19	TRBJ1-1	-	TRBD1	TGTGCCAGTAGTAGGAGAGGACAGGGGATAGGTGGCACTGAAGCTTTCTTT	CASSRRGQGIGGTEAFF
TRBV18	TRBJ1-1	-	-	TGTGCCAGCTCACCGCGTGCCCCCGGACAGAACACTGAAGCTTTCTTT	CASSPRAPGQNTEAFF
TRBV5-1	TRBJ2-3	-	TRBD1	TGCGCCAGCAGCCCGGGACAGGGAAAAGATACGCAGTATTTT	CASSPGQGKDTQYF
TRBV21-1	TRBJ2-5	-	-	TGTGCCAGCAGCAAAGAGGGGGGGGCAAAGACCCAGTACTTC	CASSKEGGAKTQYF
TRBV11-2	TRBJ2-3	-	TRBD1	TGTGCCAGCAGGCATGTGAGGACAGGGCTAGATACGCAGTATTTT	CASRHVRTGLDTQYF
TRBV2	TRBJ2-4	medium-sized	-	TGTGCCAGTTGGGGACTAGCCAAAAACATTCAGTACTTC	CASWGLAKNIQYF
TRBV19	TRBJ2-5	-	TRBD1	TGTGCCAGTAGTACCGCCCAGGGGGTAAGGGAGACCCAGTACTTC	CASSTAQGVRETQYF
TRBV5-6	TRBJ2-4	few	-	TGTGCCAGCAGCTTCCGGGTTATAGGCAAAAACATTCAGTACTTC	CASSFRVIGKNIQYF
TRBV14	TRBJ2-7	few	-	TGTGCCAGCAGCCACGCGGACCTCGGGACTTACTCGTACGAGCAGTACTTC	CASSHADLGTYSYEQYF
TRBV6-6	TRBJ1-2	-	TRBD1	TGTGCCAGCAGTTACCGACAGGGAGGCGGCTACACCTTC	CASSYRQGGGYTF
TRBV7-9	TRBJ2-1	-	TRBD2	TGTGCCAGCAGCTTAGGGGCTAGCGGGGGGTTAGATGAGCAGTTCTTC	CASSLGASGGLDEQFF
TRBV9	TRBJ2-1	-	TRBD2	TGTGCCAGCAGCGTTGCGGGAGGACCTCGGAATGAGCAGTTCTTC	CASSVAGGPRNEQFF
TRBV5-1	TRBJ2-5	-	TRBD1	TGCGCCAGCAGCCCGGAGACAGGGATTAGGGAGACCCAGTACTTC	CASSPETGIRETQYF
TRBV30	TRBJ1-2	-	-	TGTGCCTGGAGTGTGGAGGCCAACTATGGCTACACCTTC	CAWSVEANYGYTF
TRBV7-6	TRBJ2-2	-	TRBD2	TGTGCCAGCAGCCAGTGGCCGGGACATACGGGACTAGCGGTCCCCGGGGAGCTGTTTTTT	CASSQWPGHTGLAVPGELFF